These T cell receptor beta chains were read from a single sample in a study of T cell repertoires in cytomegalovirus infection. TCRdb recomputed calls from the reads with MiXCR, one row per CDR3 protein. Among about 200,000 distinct CDR3 sequences listed, more than 9% were seen once. The specimen was PBMCs. The receptors stem from a human donor in good health (CMV status not recorded). Some clones in this sample may be carry-over from other donors' samples. Each CDR3 is given with its conserved first and last residue. D genes are given only for firm matches. Clone size is given for some rows only: seen once, a few or many times, or a class if the clone is expanded.

d_call	v_call	cdr3_length	j_call	clone_size	cdr3_nt	cdr3_aa
TRBD2	TRBV14	15	TRBJ2-1	NA	TGTGCCAGCAGCCAGCTCGGGAGGCGGGGGGGTGAGCAGTTCTTC	CASSQLGRRGGEQFF
TRBD1	TRBV9	13	TRBJ2-1	NA	TGTGCCAGCGGCTCCTCAGGGGGCAGCGAGCAGTTCTTC	CASGSSGGSEQFF
TRBD2	TRBV9	16	TRBJ2-7	NA	TGTGCCAGCAGCGAAGGGACTAGCGGGAACATCTACGAGCAGTACTTC	CASSEGTSGNIYEQYF
NA	TRBV28	11	TRBJ2-5	many	TGTGCCAGCAGCTTACAAGAGACCCAGTACTTC	CASSLQETQYF
NA	TRBV28	14	TRBJ1-2	NA	TGTGCCAGCAGTCATGAAGGGGCGAACTATGGCTACACCTTC	CASSHEGANYGYTF
NA	TRBV9	15	TRBJ1-2	many	TGTGCCAGCAGCCCACCCCCCCCCGCGGGCTATGGCTACACCTTC	CASSPPPPAGYGYTF
NA	TRBV28	14	TRBJ2-1	few	TGTGCCAGCAGTTCCAGTTATCAATTGTGGGAGCAGTTCTTC	CASSSSYQLWEQFF
NA	TRBV7-2	14	TRBJ2-1	NA	TGTGCCAGCAGCCCAGACCATGGGAGCCCTGAGCAGTTCTTC	CASSPDHGSPEQFF
TRBD2	TRBV6-6	17	TRBJ2-5	few	TGTGCCAGCAGTTACTCAGGGATTAGCGGGGGTCTTGAGACCCAGTACTTC	CASSYSGISGGLETQYF
TRBD2	TRBV20-1	16	TRBJ2-1	many	TGCAGTGCTAGGATTAATCGCGGGGGTTCCTACAATGAGCAGTTCTTC	CSARINRGGSYNEQFF
TRBD2	TRBV5-3	16	TRBJ2-1	few	TGTGCCAGCAGCTTGAAGGGGCGGGGGGGCGACAATGAGCAGTTCTTC	CASSLKGRGGDNEQFF
NA	TRBV4-1	16	TRBJ2-1	few	TGCGCCAGCAGCCGGACAGCGGGAAGTTTCTACAATGAGCAGTTCTTC	CASSRTAGSFYNEQFF
TRBD2	TRBV10-3	12	TRBJ2-7	many	TGTGCCATCGCGGGGGGCGAGTACGAGCAGTACTTC	CAIAGGEYEQYF
TRBD2	TRBV7-2	15	TRBJ2-7	few	TGTGCCAGCAGCTCTTGGGGTAGCGGGACGTACGAGCAGTACTTC	CASSSWGSGTYEQYF
NA	TRBV20-1	15	TRBJ2-7	many	TGCAGCGCCCAGGAACCCCAGGGGGGGGCCTACGAGCAGTACTTC	CSAQEPQGGAYEQYF
NA	TRBV6-4	12	TRBJ2-3	few	TGTGCCAGCAGTGACTCGACAGATACGCAGTATTTT	CASSDSTDTQYF
NA	TRBV7-6	14	TRBJ1-4	NA	TGTGCCAGCAGCTTGAGGGGCTTAAATGAAAAACTGTTTTTT	CASSLRGLNEKLFF
TRBD2	TRBV7-2	15	TRBJ2-1	many	TGTGCCAGCGGGCAGACTAGCGGGAGTTACAATGAGCAGTTCTTC	CASGQTSGSYNEQFF
TRBD2	TRBV15	15	TRBJ2-3	many	TGTGCCACCAGCAGCGAAGCGGGGGGGCCAGATACGCAGTATTTT	CATSSEAGGPDTQYF
NA	TRBV6-5	14	TRBJ1-2	NA	TGTGCCAGCCGGCCTTCAACTCCCGTTTATGGCTACACCTTC	CASRPSTPVYGYTF
NA	TRBV28	13	TRBJ1-1	many	TGTGCCAGCACCATACAGGGTTACACTGAAGCTTTCTTT	CASTIQGYTEAFF
TRBD2	TRBV29-1	18	TRBJ2-3	many	TGCAGCGTTGACAACCGATGGAGGACTAGCGGGAGGGCAGATACGCAGTATTTT	CSVDNRWRTSGRADTQYF
NA	TRBV29-1	16	TRBJ2-7	many	TGCAGCGTTACCCATCCCAACAGGAACCTTAACTACGAGCAGTACTTC	CSVTHPNRNLNYEQYF
TRBD1	TRBV12-3/TRBV12-4	14	TRBJ1-5	few	TGTGCCAGCAGAACCGGGACAGCAAATCAGCCCCAGCATTTT	CASRTGTANQPQHF
NA	TRBV7-2	11	TRBJ1-1	many	TGTGCCAGCAGCTCCCGGGCTGAAGCTTTCTTT	CASSSRAEAFF
TRBD1	TRBV7-2	13	TRBJ1-2	many	TGTGCCAGCAGTACCCAGGGGGGGGATGGCTACACCTTC	CASSTQGGDGYTF
TRBD2	TRBV7-2	15	TRBJ2-1	many	TGTGCCAGCAGCTTCGGTAGCGGGAGGGCCCATGAGCAGTTCTTC	CASSFGSGRAHEQFF
TRBD2	TRBV20-1	16	TRBJ2-1	NA	TGCAGTGCCCAGGCGGAGGGACTAGCGGTCTACAATGAGCAGTTCTTC	CSAQAEGLAVYNEQFF
NA	TRBV5-6	14	TRBJ2-3	NA	TGTGCCAGCAGCTTGTTTCCGCGAACAGATACGCAGTATTTT	CASSLFPRTDTQYF
TRBD2	TRBV20-1	16	TRBJ2-7	few	TGCAGTGCTACCTTAGCGGGACAAGGAAGCTCCTACGAGCAGTACTTC	CSATLAGQGSSYEQYF
NA	TRBV7-9	14	TRBJ1-2	many	TGTGCCAGCAGCTTGGGGGTGGAACGATATGGCTACACCTTC	CASSLGVERYGYTF
NA	TRBV29-1	13	TRBJ2-7	few	TGCAGTGTTACCGGACAGTACACCTACGAGCAGTACTTC	CSVTGQYTYEQYF
TRBD2	TRBV20-1	17	TRBJ2-7	few	TGCAGTGCTAGGAGACTAGCGGACCAGGATTATACCTACGAGCAGTACTTC	CSARRLADQDYTYEQYF
NA	TRBV7-3	13	TRBJ2-7	NA	TGTGCCAGCAGCTTAGCGGCGGGCTACGAGCAGTACTTC	CASSLAAGYEQYF
TRBD2	TRBV6-2/TRBV6-3	14	TRBJ2-3	many	TGTGCCAGCAGTGAACGGGGGGGCACAGATACGCAGTATTTT	CASSERGGTDTQYF
NA	TRBV4-1	14	TRBJ2-1	many	TGCGCCAGCAGCCAAGGAGGAGGGGGCTTTGAGCAGTTCTTC	CASSQGGGGFEQFF